A single sample is the source of the 3 T cell receptor beta chains below, sequenced in a study of T cells expressing NK-cell markers. TCRdb re-called the 5' RACE reads, yielding one record per CDR3 amino acid sequence without DNA. The ten top clones account for 6% to 8%, within a sample of approximately 460,000 distinct CDR3 sequences. The sequencing sample was made of blood T cells: a sorted CD56 or NKG2C T cell subset, CD4+ or CD8+ T cells, or bulk PBMC T cells (not recorded which). The receptors come from a woman aged 18-70 years in good health.

The CDR3 sequence: CASSLGGTGIDTQYF. The rearrangement joins TRBV5-5 to TRBJ2-3; the D call from TCRdb, TRBD1, cannot be confirmed without DNA. The length of the CDR3 is 15 residues. Germline CDR1 reads SGHKS; CDR2 reads YYEKEE (reference sequence).

The V and J genes are TRBV28 and TRBJ2-7; the TRBD2 assignment by TCRdb is unverifiable without DNA. Germline loops: CDR1 MDHEN, CDR2 SYDVKM. This CDR3 has 15 residues. This CDR3 is CASSFGSPNSYEQYF. Looking up the rest from reference TRBV28 and TRBJ2-7 gives the full variable domain: DVKVTQSSRYLVKRTGEKVFLECVQDMDHENMFWYRQDPGLGLRLIYFSYDVKMKEKGDIPEGYSVSREKKERFSLILESASTNQTSMYLCASSFGSPNSYEQYFGPGTRLTVT.

This CDR3 is CASSQPSRDNEQFF. This chain uses TRBV7-2 with TRBJ2-1. CDR3 length equals 14 residues. Per the germline V gene, CDR1 is SGHTA and CDR2 is FQGNSA.